This TCR beta chain was retrieved from a study of cytomegalovirus exposure and HLA in healthy donors. Vbeta (60) and Jbeta (13) primers were used in the PCR. Assay: immunoSEQ multiplex PCR; the TCRdb copy retains only in-frame clones and omits some. The sample has some 110,000 clones; 74% are singletons. The sample holds a few counts of this clone. Trimming removed 6 bases from V and 11 bases from J; junction bases left unmatched: 11. The CDR3 has 13 amino acids. Germline V gene data show CDR1 as KGHSH and CDR2 as LQKENI. This TCR was recovered from a woman aged 50 to 60 in good health and CMV-seropositive. The sequenced material came from PBMCs. The chain carries TRBV18 and TRBJ1-1; TRBD1 aligns across 8 bases. CDR3 in amino acids: CASSSGQAARAFF. Here the CDR3 DNA reads TGTGCCAGCTCTTCGGGACAGGCCGCGCGGGCTTTCTTT.